This TCR beta chain was observed in a study of blood T cell repertoires in COVID-19 (dated by TCRdb to the early 2020s). Context from the whole study: The collaborator samples originated in the United States, Italy and Spain and spanned the acute and convalescent phases of COVID-19. The prospective study material was composed of cDNA or gDNA derived from T cells, B-cell-depleted T cells, or PBMCs. Deeply sampled blood TCRbeta repertoires from subjects exposed to, actively infected with, or recovered from COVID-19 were included in the dataset. A freely available public database, intended as a resource for researchers studying the immune response to SARS-CoV-2, is where the repertoires were released. Samples came from the ongoing ImmuneRACE study (first 160 participants) plus 1,254 subjects from 6 global collaborators. The sample metadata nearly always contained a de-identified subject ID, COVID-19 status, age in years and sex. Where available, HLA class I and class II types were taken from metadata supplied by the sample provider and were not determined by assay-based typing. What the research found in general, with its limitations: How much clinical and demographic metadata was included differed by source and by participant, and the metadata was provided uncurated.

Each collaborating institution followed its own protocols to collect whole blood in K2EDTA tubes. Collaborator samples were shipped for TCRbeta analysis as frozen whole blood, isolated PBMCs, or DNA extracted from either sample type. TCRbeta CDR3 regions were amplified from genomic DNA using the immunoSEQ Assay, a bias-controlled multiplex PCR. The published analysis was carried out like this. The number of nucleated cells in each sample was estimated by amplification of reference gene primers within the assay. Sequence reads were collapsed and filtered to measure the absolute abundance of every unique TCRbeta CDR3 rearrangement. Productive Simpson clonality was computed per sample as the square root of Simpson's diversity index over productive rearrangements. TCRdb limited this immuneACCESS table to in-frame rearrangements with V and J called. A share of clones is missing; checked studies link under half to unresolved V genes, and the rest is unexplained. That table furnishes V, J and clone size, whereas the DNA furnished D and trimming. This sample holds more than 65,000 clones; around 90% were observed only once. The leading ten clones occupy more than 4.5% of the sample.

As regards this clone: Its antigen target is currently unknown. Within one base of it there is no much larger clone, and no base qualities were kept.

From the cysteine through the phenylalanine, the CDR3 covers 15 amino acids. CDR3 DNA only is kept here, 45 bases in frame from base 1. V is pared back by 0 bases and J by 3 bases, with 11 bases lying between the germline termini. The germline V gene yields SGHAT for CDR1 and FQNNGV for CDR2. This chain is built from TRBV11-2 and TRBJ2-5; the D gene assignment is ambiguous. Sequenced sample: peripheral blood. The receptor was derived from a man aged 60 to 69 with acute or convalescent COVID-19. The CDR3 in this case is CASSLDRISKETQYF. The sequenced DNA is TGTGCCAGCAGCTTAGATCGGATTAGCAAAGAGACCCAGTACTTC.